This T cell receptor beta chain was identified during a study of CD8 T cells in Susac syndrome. Whole-study findings and limits: CD8+ clonal expansion in Susac peaked in TEMRA cells and active patients.

With respect to this clonotype: The antigen remains unidentified.

The authors carried out high-throughput sequencing of TCR beta. They applied it to CD8+ and CD4+ T cells obtained from blood. Trimming left V 0 bases short and J 6 bases short, with 8 bases between. The CDR3 is 13 residues long. The V gene's germline CDR1 is MGHRA and CDR2 YSYEKL. Random hexamers primed reverse transcription of about 0.45 to 1 ug RNA. TCRdb fed the immunoSEQ multiplex PCR reads into MiXCR, producing one record per CDR3 protein. The table shows 100,000 to 150,000 distinct CDR3 sequences, with about 95% occurring only once. The TCR sequence derives from a human donor with Susac syndrome. Material: CD8+ T cells from PBMCs. The J gene is TRBJ1-2, the V gene TRBV4-1, with D uncertain. The CDR3 region has the DNA TGCGCCAGCAGCCAAGATACGGCGGATGGCTACACCTTC. The encoded protein is CASSQDTADGYTF.